This T cell receptor (beta chain) was recorded in a study of blood T cell repertoires in COVID-19. Study as a whole: Collection of acute and convalescent COVID-19 samples took place in the United States, Italy and Spain. Sources were T cells, B-cell-depleted T cells, or PBMCs; the material itself was cDNA or gDNA.

As handled by the study authors: The authors estimated nucleated cell counts from reference gene primer amplification. TCRdb's copy holds only in-frame clones and misses some; the assay was immunoSEQ multiplex PCR. V and J calls and clone size come straight from that table; D and trimming were deduced from the DNA. The sample lists about 100,000 clones, around nine tenths seen once, with 8.5% to 14% in the top ten. The germline V gene encodes CDR1 LGHDT and CDR2 YNNKEL (reference sequence). The CDR3 is 15 residues long. The trim removed 0 bases at V and 5 bases at J, leaving 4 bases unmatched. This chain joins TRBV3-1 (or the pseudogene TRBV3-2) and TRBJ2-7; the match to TRBD1 covers 10 bases. This clonotype was obtained from an elderly man with acute or convalescent COVID-19. Sequenced: peripheral blood. In DNA, the CDR3 is TGTGCCAGCAGCCAAGATTGGGACAGGGGTAACGAGCAGTACTTC. As protein: CASSQDWDRGNEQYF.